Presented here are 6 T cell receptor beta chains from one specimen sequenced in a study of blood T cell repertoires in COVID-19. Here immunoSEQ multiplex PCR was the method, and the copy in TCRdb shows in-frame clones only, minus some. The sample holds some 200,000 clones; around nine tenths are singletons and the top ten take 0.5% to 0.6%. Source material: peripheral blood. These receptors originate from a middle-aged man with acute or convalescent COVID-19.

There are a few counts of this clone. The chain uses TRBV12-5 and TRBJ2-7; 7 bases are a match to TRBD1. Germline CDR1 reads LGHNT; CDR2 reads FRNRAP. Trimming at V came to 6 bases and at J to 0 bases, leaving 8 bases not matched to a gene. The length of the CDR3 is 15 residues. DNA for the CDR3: TGTGCTAGTGGAGACAGGGTCGTAAGCTCCTACGAGCAGTACGTC. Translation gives CASGDRVVSSYEQYV.

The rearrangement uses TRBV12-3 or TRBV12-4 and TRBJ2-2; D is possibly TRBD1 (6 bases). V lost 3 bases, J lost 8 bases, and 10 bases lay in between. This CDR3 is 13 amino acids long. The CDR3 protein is CASSFVGAGELFF. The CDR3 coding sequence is TGTGCCAGCAGTTTTGTGGGGGCAGGGGAGCTGTTTTTT.

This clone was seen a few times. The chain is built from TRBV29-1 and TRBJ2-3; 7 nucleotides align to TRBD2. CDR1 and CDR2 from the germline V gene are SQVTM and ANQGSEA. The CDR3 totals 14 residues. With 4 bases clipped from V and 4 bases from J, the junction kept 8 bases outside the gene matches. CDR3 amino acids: CSVGRRERADTQYF. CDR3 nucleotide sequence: TGCAGCGTTGGTAGGCGGGAGAGGGCAGATACGCAGTATTTT.

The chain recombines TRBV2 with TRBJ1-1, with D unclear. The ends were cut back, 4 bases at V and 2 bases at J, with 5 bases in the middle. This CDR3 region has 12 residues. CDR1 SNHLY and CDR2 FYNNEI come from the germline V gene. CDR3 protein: CASSGGNTEAFF. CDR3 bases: TGTGCCAGCAGTGGAGGAAACACTGAAGCTTTCTTT.

The DNA for the CDR3 is TGTGCCAGCAGTTACTCGCCGGGGAACTACGAGCAGTACTTC. The encoded protein is CASSYSPGNYEQYF. V is TRBV6-6 and J is TRBJ2-7; perhaps TRBD2 as D (5 bases). CDR1 and CDR2 (germline): MNHNY, SVGAGI (reference sequence). This CDR3 is 14 amino acids long. The V end lost 0 bases, the J end lost 3 bases, and 9 bases lay between the germline ends.

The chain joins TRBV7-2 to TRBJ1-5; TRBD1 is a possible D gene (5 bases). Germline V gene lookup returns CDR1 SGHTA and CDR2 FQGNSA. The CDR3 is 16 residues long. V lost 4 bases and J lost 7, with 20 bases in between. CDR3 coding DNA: TGTGCCAGCAGCTCTTCTGGGACTTTATCAGGGCAGCCCCAGCATTTT. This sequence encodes CASSSSGTLSGQPQHF.